This T cell receptor beta chain was identified during a study of blood T cell repertoires in COVID-19 (dated by TCRdb to 2018 to 2021). General notes on the study: Samples from collaborators originated in the United States, Italy and Spain and spanned both the acute and convalescent phases of COVID-19. The prospective study material was composed of cDNA or gDNA derived from T cells, B-cell-depleted T cells, or PBMCs. Deeply sampled blood TCRbeta repertoires from subjects exposed to, actively infected with, or recovered from COVID-19 were included in the dataset. The repertoires were released in a freely available public database meant as a resource for research on the immune response to SARS-CoV-2. Samples were obtained from the ongoing ImmuneRACE study (first 160 participants) and from approximately 1,200 subjects provided by 6 global collaborators. Sample metadata almost always included a de-identified subject ID, COVID-19 status, age in years and sex. Where HLA class I and class II types were available, the types were taken from metadata supplied by the sample provider, not from assay-based typing.

Only one count was recorded for this clone. What this receptor recognizes is not known. Per-base qualities were not stored, and no clone one base away is much larger. V lost 0 bases and J lost 7 bases; the stretch between them is 22 bases long. CDR1 and CDR2, looked up from the germline V gene (reference sequence), are SGHNT and YYREEE. The CDR3 numbers 18 residues from cysteine through phenylalanine. The only DNA kept is the CDR3, 54 bases in frame from the first base. TCRbeta CDR3 regions were amplified from genomic DNA using the immunoSEQ Assay, a bias-controlled multiplex PCR. On the study's bioinformatics: Nucleated cell counts per sample were estimated from amplification of reference gene primers within the assay. Sequence reads were collapsed and filtered to measure the absolute abundance of every unique TCRbeta CDR3 rearrangement. For each sample, productive Simpson clonality was calculated as the square root of Simpson's diversity index over productive rearrangements. TCRdb re-hosts the immuneACCESS table, in-frame sequences only. Its copies lack some clones; in the studies checked, an unresolved V gene accounts for under half of them, and the cause for the rest is not known. For V, J and clone size, that table is used; D and trimming come from the DNA. For this sample the table gives about 180,000 clones, of which roughly 87% were detected only once. 1% to 1.5% of the sample is taken by the ten largest.

Participants in the prospective study were aged 18 to 89 years, lived in about two dozen United States geographic areas, and enrolled through a virtual design. To assign participants to cohorts, the prospective study relied on clinical history that participants themselves reported in a screening survey and a study questionnaire. In the prospective study, whole blood, serum and a nasopharyngeal or oropharyngeal swab were collected from each participant by mobile phlebotomists. Over an approximately 2-month period, participants in the prospective study had the option of providing additional blood draws and questionnaires. Blood samples from the prospective study were shipped frozen or at room temperature prior to DNA extraction. The paper as a whole reports these results and caveats: Clinical and demographic metadata were provided uncurated, with the amount varying by source and participant.

This clonotype originated in a human donor with acute COVID-19. The donor label of this sample is uncertain. Sequenced sample: PBMCs or T cells enriched from blood (not recorded which). Recombination linked TRBV5-4 to TRBJ1-4, with a tentative D gene TRBD1 over 5 matching bases. The CDR3: CASSLGGLQGGGGEKLFF. The DNA is as follows: TGTGCCAGCAGCTTGGGAGGGTTGCAGGGAGGAGGAGGTGAAAAACTGTTTTTT.